This T cell receptor beta chain was sequenced during a study of beta chain features in type 1 diabetes (dated by TCRdb to the late 2010s). About the investigation overall: Patients and healthy donors did not differ in mean age, gender distribution, total cell number or subset yield. The study compared the TCRB repertoires of sorted circulating CD4+ T cell subsets in recently diagnosed type 1 diabetes patients with those in matched healthy donors. Regulatory and stem cell-like memory subsets were obtained from only 8 patients and roughly 8 healthy donors, while naive and central memory subsets were obtained from all 30 or so donors. Across all samples, some 100,000,000 sorted cells were examined, and cell number per subset correlated strongly with RNA yield. Study-wide findings and limitations: Because small numbers of individuals were included in the HLA sub-analyses, any influence of HLA type on TCRB rearrangement was left unresolved. Patients with type 1 diabetes made fewer insertions and deleted more nucleotides at VDJ recombination sites, implying thymic rearrangement abnormalities. Shorter templates might have been favored by PCR, but patient and control samples were amplified and corrected together, so both groups would have been affected equally by any skew. Naive, central memory and regulatory TCRB repertoires appeared more similar among patients than among healthy donors. Because cDNA was sequenced instead of genomic DNA, highly expressing activated cells could be over-represented, though the groups showed no difference in activation or CD3 levels. A moderate but significant shortening of TCRB CDR3 length was observed in type 1 diabetes patients in all four CD4+ subsets.

V sheds 5 bases and J sheds 1 base, leaving 14 bases between their ends. Sequences SSHAT (CDR1) and FNYEAQ (CDR2) are obtained from the germline V gene (reference sequence). The CDR3, from cysteine to phenylalanine, totals 15 residues. Only CDR3 DNA is held: 45 bases, read in frame from base 1. The entire isolated RNA was reverse transcribed using the High Capacity cDNA Reverse Transcription Kit, and thus expressed TCRB transcripts were sequenced. Deep immunoSEQ sequencing was performed on naive, central memory and regulatory T cell samples, with an average of about 3.57 million total reads per sample. Sorted cells were lysed in RLT buffer, and RNA was extracted using DNase-treated RNeasy Micro or Mini kits according to cell number. Each cell subset was processed on its own to prevent cross-contamination, while patient and healthy donor samples were processed together. Using the immunoSEQ multiplex PCR, TCRB sequences were amplified from cDNA into 87-bp fragments spanning the CDR3 region. The amplicons were sequenced using the Illumina HiSeq platform. The paper's processing steps were these. Synthetic template baselines were used to correct PCR bias computationally, reads within Hamming distance 2 were collapsed, and singletons that could not be merged were discarded. Reads were aligned against IMGT so that V, D and J genes, CDR3 length and insertions or deletions at six rearrangement sites could be assigned. Within each subset, clonotype counts were normalized to sorted cell number, after which true diversity and Gini coefficients were computed with the tcR R package. The overlap coefficient, calculated on TCRB nucleotide sequences, was used to measure repertoire sharing. The table comes from immuneACCESS by way of TCRdb, which keeps in-frame sequences with V and J called. Part of the clones is missing from these tables; in studies checked, under half for an unresolved V gene and the rest for unknown reasons. D and trimming come from the DNA, and the V and J calls and clone size come from that table. Across this sample there are 200,000 to 300,000 clones, with 25% to 35% seen only once. The ten largest clonotypes hold around 4% of the sample.

A word on this clone: Which antigen it targets is not known. No qualities accompany the bases; no much larger clone lies one base away.

From each donor, a single peripheral blood sample of 100 to 150 mL on average was drawn into heparinised tubes. A BD FACSAria II was used to sort naive, central memory, regulatory and stem cell-like memory CD4+ T cells with a panel that included CD45RO, CCR7, CD25, CD127, CD95 and CD27. A purity above 98% was achieved for all sorted populations. PBMCs were isolated right away by Lymphoprep density gradient centrifugation and were stained directly, without culture. So that batch effects would be minimized, each experiment stained and sorted samples in pairs, pairing one healthy donor with one patient.

The sequence was obtained from a man aged 30 to 39 in good health. What was sequenced was central memory CD4+ T cells from blood. The chain couples TRBV7-7 to TRBJ2-5; the D gene is possibly TRBD2, with 6 bases matching. Read as DNA, the sequence is TGTGCCAGCAGCCCGACCGGGACTTTCCAAGAGACCCAGTACTTC. Its translation reads: CASSPTGTFQETQYF.